The T cell receptor beta chain described here comes from a study of T cells in narcolepsy. Study at large: Healthy controls were enrolled alongside patients with narcolepsy type 1 or type 2. General observations from the study: Autoreactive clonotypes reportedly recurred in blood of same and different patients, not controls. Autoreactive clone sequences were missing from some blood memory CD4+ repertoires.

Assay: immunoSEQ multiplex PCR; the TCRdb copy retains only in-frame clones and omits some. The sample yields around 30,000 clones, around 80% seen once. The CDR3 is 14 residues long. Per the germline V gene, CDR1 is SGHTA and CDR2 is FQGNSA. The V gene lost 2 bases and the J gene lost 3 bases, with 8 bases spanning the gap. This clone was observed once. As yet, its antigen is unknown. The sample consisted of CD45RA- memory CD4+ T cells from PBMCs. The V gene is TRBV7-2, the J gene TRBJ1-3; D is perhaps TRBD1 (5 bases). This sequence was found in a human donor with narcolepsy. CDR3 amino acids: CASSLSGNGNTIYF. The CDR3 DNA reads TGTGCCAGCAGCTTATCAGGGAATGGAAACACCATATATTTT.